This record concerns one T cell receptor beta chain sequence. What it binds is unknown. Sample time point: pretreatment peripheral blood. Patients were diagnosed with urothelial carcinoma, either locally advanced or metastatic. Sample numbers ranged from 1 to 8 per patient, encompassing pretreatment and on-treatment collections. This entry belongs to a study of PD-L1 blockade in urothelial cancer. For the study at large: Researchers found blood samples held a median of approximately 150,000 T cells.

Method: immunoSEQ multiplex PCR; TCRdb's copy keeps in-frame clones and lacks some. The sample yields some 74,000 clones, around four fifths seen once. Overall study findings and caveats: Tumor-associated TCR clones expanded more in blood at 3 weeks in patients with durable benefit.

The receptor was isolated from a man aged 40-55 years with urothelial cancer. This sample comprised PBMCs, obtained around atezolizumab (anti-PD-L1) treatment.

Written as DNA, the CDR3 is TGTGCCTGGAGTGTAGGGACAGCCGAGACCCAGTACTTC. It yields the protein CAWSVGTAETQYF. The chain is built from TRBV30 and TRBJ2-5, with 7 bases that match TRBD1. CDR3 length equals 13 residues. V gave up 0 bases and J gave up 5 bases; unmatched junction bases: 3. Germline CDR1 reads GTSNPN; CDR2 reads SVGIG (reference sequence).